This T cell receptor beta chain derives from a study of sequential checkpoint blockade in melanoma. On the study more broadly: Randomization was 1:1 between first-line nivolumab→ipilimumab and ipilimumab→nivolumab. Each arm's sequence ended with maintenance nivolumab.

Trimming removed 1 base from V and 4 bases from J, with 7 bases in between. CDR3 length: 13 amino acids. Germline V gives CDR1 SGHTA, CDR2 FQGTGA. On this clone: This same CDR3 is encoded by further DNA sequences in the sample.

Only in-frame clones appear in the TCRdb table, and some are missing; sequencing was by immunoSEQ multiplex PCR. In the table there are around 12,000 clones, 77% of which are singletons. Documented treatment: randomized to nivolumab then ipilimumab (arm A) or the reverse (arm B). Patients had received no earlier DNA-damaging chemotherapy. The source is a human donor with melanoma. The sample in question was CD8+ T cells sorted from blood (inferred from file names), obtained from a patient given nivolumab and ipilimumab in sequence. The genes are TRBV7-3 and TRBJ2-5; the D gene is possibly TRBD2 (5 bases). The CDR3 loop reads CASSLNRGETQYF. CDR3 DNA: TGTGCCAGCAGCTTAAATCGGGGAGAGACCCAGTACTTC.